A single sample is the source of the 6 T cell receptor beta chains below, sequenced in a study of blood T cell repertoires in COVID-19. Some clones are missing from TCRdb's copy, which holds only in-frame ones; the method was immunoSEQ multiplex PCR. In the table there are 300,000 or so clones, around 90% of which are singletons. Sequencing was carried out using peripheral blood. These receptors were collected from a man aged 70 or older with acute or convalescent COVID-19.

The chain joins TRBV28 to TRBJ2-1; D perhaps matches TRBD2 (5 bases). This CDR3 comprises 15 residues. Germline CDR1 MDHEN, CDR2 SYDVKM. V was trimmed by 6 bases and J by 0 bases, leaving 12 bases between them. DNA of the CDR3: TGTGCCAGCAGCTCTGGACTGGACTCCTACAATGAGCAGTTCTTC. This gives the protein CASSSGLDSYNEQFF.

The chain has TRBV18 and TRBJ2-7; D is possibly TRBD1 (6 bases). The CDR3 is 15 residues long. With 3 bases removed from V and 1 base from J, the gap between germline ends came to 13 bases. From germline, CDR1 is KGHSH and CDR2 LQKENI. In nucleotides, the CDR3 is TGTGCCAGCTCACCGGCCCCACAGGGTTCCTACGAGCAGTACTTC. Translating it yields CASSPAPQGSYEQYF.

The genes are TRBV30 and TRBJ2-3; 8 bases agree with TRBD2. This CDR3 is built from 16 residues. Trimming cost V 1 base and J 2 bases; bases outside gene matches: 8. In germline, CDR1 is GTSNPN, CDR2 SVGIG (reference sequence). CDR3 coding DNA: TGTGCCTGGAGTGAAGGGGCGGGGGGCCCCACAGATACGCAGTATTTT. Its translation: CAWSEGAGGPTDTQYF. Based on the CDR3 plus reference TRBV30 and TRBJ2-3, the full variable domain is SQTIHQWPATLVQPVGSPLSLECTVEGTSNPNLYWYRQAAGRGLQLLFYSVGIGQISSEVPQNLSASRPQDRQFILSSKKLLLSDSGFYLCAWSEGAGGPTDTQYFGPGTRLTVL.

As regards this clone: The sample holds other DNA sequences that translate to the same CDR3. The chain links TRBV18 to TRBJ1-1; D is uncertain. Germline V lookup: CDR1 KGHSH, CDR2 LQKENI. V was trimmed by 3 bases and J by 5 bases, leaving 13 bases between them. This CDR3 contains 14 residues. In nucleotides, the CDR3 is TGTGCCAGCTCACCGAGCGGGAGGGATACTGAAGCTTTCTTT. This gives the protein CASSPSGRDTEAFF.

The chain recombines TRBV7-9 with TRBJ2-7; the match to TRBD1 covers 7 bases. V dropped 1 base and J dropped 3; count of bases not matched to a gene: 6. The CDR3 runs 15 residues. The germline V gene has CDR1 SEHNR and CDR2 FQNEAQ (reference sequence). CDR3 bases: TGTGCCAGCAGCTTAGACGGCGCAGGGGGCTACGAGCAGTACTTC. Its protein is CASSLDGAGGYEQYF.

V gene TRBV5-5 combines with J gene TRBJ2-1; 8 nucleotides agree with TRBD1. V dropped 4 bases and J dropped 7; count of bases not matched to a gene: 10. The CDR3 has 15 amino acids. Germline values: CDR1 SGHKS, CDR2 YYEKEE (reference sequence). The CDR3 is CASSVLTGAQNEQFF. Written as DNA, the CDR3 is TGTGCCAGCAGCGTACTGACAGGGGCACAGAATGAGCAGTTCTTC.